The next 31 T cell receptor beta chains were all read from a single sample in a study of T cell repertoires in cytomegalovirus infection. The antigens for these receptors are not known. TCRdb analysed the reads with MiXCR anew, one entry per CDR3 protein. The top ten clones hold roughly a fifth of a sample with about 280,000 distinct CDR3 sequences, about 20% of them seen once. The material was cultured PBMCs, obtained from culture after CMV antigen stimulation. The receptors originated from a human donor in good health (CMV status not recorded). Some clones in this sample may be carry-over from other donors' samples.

CDR3 DNA: TGTGCCAGCAACCAACCCGGGGGGGGAATAGCGTACAATGAGCAGTTCTTC. It is translated as CASNQPGGGIAYNEQFF. V usage is TRBV11-1 and J usage is TRBJ2-1; 8 nucleotides line up with TRBD2. V lost 7 bases to trimming and J lost 4 bases; unmatched junction nucleotides: 15. Germline V gene lookup returns CDR1 SGHAT and CDR2 FQDESV (reference sequence). The CDR3 sequence is 17 residues long.

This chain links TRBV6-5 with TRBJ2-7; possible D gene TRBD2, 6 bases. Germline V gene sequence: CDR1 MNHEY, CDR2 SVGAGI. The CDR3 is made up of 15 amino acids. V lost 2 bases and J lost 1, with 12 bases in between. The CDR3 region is CASSYASGESYEQYF. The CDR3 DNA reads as TGTGCCAGCAGTTACGCGTCGGGGGAATCCTACGAGCAGTACTTC.

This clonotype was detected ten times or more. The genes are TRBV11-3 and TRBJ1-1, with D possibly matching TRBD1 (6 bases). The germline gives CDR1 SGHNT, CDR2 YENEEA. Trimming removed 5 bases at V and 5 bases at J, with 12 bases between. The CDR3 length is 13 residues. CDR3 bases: TGTGCCAGCAGCCTTACAGGGAGGACTGAAGCTTTCTTT. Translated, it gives CASSLTGRTEAFF. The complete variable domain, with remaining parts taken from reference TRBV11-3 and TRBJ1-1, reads EAGVVQSPRYKIIEKKQPVAFWCNPISGHNTLYWYLQNLGQGPELLIRYENEEAVDDSQLPKDRFSAERLKGVDSTLKIQPAELGDSAVYLCASSLTGRTEAFFGQGTRLTVV.

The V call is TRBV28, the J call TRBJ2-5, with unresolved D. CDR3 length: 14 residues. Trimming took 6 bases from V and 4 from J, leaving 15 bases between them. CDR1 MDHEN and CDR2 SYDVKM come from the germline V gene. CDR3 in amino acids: CASSPPRMRETQYF. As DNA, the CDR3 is TGTGCCAGCAGCCCCCCACGGATGAGAGAGACCCAGTACTTC.

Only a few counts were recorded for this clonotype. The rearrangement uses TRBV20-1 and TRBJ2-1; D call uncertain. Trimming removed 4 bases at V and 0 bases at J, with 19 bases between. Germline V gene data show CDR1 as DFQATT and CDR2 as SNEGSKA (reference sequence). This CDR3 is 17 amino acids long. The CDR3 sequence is CSAIYIATKSSYNEQFF. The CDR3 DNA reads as TGCAGTGCTATCTACATCGCTACGAAAAGCTCCTACAATGAGCAGTTCTTC.

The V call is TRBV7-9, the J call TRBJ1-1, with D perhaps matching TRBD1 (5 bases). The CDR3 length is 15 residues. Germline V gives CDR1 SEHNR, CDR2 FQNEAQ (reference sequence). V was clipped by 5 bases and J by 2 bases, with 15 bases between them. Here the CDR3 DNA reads TGTGCCAGCAGCCGAAGATTGGGGGGAAACACTGAAGCTTTCTTT. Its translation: CASSRRLGGNTEAFF.

The DNA for the CDR3 is TGTGCCAGTAGTGTGGGACAGGGTCGAGACATTCAGTACTTC. Amino acids: CASSVGQGRDIQYF. The genes are TRBV19 and TRBJ2-4, with TRBD1 matching over 9 bases. V was clipped by 5 bases and J by 8 bases; unmatched bases: 7. The CDR3 has 14 residues. The germline V gene has CDR1 LNHDA and CDR2 SQIVND (reference sequence).

The CDR3 DNA reads TGTGCCAGCAGGGAGAACGTCTTAAATGAAAAACTGTTTTTT. As protein: CASRENVLNEKLFF. The chain couples TRBV27 to TRBJ1-4; D not resolved. Trimming removed 6 bases at V and 5 bases at J, with 13 bases between. CDR3 length equals 14 residues. The germline V gene encodes CDR1 MNHEY and CDR2 SMNVEV (reference sequence).

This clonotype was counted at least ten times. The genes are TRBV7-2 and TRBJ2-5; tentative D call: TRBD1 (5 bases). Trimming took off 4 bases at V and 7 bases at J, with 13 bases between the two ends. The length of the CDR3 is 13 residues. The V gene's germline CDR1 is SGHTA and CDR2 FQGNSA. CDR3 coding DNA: TGTGCCAGCAGCTCACCCAGGGTTCGGACCCAGTACTTC. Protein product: CASSSPRVRTQYF.

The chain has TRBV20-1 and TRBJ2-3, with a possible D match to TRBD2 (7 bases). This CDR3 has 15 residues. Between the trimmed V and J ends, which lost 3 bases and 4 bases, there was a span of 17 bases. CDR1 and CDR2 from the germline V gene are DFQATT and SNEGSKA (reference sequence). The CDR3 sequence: CSASRGGSMSDTQYF. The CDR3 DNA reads TGCAGTGCTAGCAGGGGCGGGAGCATGTCAGATACGCAGTATTTT.

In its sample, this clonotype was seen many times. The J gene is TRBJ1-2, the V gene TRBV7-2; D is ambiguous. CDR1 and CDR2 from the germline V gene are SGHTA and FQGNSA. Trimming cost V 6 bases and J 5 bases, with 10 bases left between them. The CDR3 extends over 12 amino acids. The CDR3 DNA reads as TGTGCCAGCAGTCTCAGTCAGTATGGCTACACCTTC. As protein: CASSLSQYGYTF.

This chain's CDR3 is CSASRGSPNSPLHF. CDR3 nucleotides: TGCAGTGCCTCCAGGGGGAGTCCTAATTCACCCCTCCACTTT. The rearrangement uses TRBV20-1 and TRBJ1-6, with TRBD1 matching 7 bases. Looked up from germline, CDR1 is DFQATT and CDR2 is SNEGSKA (reference sequence). This CDR3 is built from 14 residues. Germline trimming cut 6 bases from V and 6 bases from J; bases unmatched to any gene: 8.

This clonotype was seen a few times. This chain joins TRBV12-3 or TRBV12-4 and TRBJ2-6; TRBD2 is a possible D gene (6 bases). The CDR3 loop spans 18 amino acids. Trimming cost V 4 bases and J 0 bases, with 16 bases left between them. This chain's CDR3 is CASSSGLLRSSGANVLTF. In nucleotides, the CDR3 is TGTGCCAGCAGTTCGGGACTCCTTAGAAGCTCTGGGGCCAACGTCCTGACTTTC.

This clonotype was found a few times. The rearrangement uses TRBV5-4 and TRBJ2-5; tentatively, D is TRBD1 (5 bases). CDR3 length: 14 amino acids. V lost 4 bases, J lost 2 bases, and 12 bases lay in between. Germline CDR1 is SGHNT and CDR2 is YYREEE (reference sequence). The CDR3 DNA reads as TGTGCCAGCAGCGGAAGACAGCCTCAAGAGACCCAGTACTTC. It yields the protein CASSGRQPQETQYF.

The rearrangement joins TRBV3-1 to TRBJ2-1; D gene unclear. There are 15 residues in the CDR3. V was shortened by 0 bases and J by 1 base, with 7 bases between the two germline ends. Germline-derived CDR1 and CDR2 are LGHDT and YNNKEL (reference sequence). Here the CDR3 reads CASSQEDRSYNEQFF. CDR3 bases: TGTGCCAGCAGCCAAGAGGACCGGTCCTACAATGAGCAGTTCTTC.

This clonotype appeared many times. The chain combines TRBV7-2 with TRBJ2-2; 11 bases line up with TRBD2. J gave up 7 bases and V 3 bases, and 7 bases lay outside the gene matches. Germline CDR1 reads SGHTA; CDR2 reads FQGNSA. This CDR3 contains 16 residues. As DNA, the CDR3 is TGTGCCAGCAGCTTGAAACGTACTAGCGGGAGCGGGGAGCTGTTTTTT. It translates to CASSLKRTSGSGELFF. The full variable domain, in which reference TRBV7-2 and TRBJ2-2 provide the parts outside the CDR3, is GAGVSQSPSNKVTEKGKDVELRCDPISGHTALYWYRQSLGQGLEFLIYFQGNSAPDKSGLPSDRFSAERTGGSVSTLTIQRTQQEDSAVYLCASSLKRTSGSGELFFGEGSRLTVL.

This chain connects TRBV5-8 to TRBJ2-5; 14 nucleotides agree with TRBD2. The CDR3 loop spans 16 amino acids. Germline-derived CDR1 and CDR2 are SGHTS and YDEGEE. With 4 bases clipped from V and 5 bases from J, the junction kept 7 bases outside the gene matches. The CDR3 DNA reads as TGTGCCAGCAGCACGGGACTAGCGGGGGCTCGGGAGACCCAGTACTTC. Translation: CASSTGLAGARETQYF.

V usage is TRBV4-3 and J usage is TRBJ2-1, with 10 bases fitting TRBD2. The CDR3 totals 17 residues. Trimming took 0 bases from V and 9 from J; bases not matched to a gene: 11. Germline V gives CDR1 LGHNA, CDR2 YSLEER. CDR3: CASSQEAASGSVLEQFF. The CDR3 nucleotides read TGCGCCAGCAGCCAAGAGGCGGCTAGCGGGAGTGTCCTTGAGCAGTTCTTC.

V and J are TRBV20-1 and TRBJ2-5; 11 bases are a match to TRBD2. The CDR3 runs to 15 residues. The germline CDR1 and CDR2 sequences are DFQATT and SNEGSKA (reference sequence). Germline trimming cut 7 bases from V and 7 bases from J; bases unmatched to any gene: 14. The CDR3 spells CSGSPLAGGPGTQYF. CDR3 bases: TGCAGTGGATCCCCCCTAGCGGGAGGTCCGGGGACCCAGTACTTC.

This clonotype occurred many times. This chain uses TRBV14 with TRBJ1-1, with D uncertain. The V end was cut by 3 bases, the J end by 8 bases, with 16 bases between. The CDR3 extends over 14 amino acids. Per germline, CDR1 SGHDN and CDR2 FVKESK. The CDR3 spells CASSQRASQNEAFF. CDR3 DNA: TGTGCCAGCAGCCAGAGGGCGAGCCAGAACGAAGCTTTCTTT.

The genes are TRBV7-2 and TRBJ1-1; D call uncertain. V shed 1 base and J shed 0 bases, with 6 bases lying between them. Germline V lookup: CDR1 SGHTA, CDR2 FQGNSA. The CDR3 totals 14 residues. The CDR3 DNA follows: TGTGCCAGCAGCTTAGTTGCCTTGAACACTGAAGCTTTCTTT. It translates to CASSLVALNTEAFF.

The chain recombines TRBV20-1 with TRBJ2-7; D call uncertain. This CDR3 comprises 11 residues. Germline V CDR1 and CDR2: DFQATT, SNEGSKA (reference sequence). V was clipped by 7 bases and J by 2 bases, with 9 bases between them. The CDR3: CSVAEAYEQYF. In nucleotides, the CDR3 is TGCAGTGTGGCGGAAGCCTACGAGCAGTACTTC.

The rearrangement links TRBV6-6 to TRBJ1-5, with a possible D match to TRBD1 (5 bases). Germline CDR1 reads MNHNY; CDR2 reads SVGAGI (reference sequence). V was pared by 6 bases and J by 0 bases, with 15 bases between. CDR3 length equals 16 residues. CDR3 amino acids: CASSRRTPYSNQPQHF. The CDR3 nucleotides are TGTGCCAGCAGCCGTAGGACACCGTATAGCAATCAGCCCCAGCATTTT.

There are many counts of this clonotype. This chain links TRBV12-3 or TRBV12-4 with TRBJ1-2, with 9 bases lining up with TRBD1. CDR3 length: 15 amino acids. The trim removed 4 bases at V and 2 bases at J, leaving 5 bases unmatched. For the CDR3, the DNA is TGTGCCAGCAGTTATCGGGACAGGGCGAACTATGGCTACACCTTC. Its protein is CASSYRDRANYGYTF.

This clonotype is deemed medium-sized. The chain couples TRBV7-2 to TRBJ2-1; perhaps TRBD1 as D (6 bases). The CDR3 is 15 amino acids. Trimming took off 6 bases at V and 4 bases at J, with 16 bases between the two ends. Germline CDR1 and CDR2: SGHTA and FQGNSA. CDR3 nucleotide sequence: TGTGCCAGCAGTTCACACCCCCAGGGGTACAATGAGCAGTTCTTC. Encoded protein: CASSSHPQGYNEQFF.

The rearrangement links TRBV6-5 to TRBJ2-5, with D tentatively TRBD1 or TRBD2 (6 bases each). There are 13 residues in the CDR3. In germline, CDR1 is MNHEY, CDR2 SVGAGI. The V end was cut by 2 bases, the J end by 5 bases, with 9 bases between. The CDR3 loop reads CASSYGGQETQYF. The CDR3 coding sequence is TGTGCCAGCAGTTACGGGGGGCAGGAGACCCAGTACTTC.

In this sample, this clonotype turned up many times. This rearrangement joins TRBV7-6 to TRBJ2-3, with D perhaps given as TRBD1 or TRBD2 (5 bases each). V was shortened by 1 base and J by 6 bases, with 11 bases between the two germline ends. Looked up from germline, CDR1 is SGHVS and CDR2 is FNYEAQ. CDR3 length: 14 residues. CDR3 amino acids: CASSLGTAGDTQYF. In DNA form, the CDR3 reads TGTGCCAGCAGCTTAGGGACTGCAGGGGATACGCAGTATTTT. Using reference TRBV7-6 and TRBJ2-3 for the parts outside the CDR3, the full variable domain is GAGVSQSPRYKVTKRGQDVALRCDPISGHVSLYWYRQALGQGPEFLTYFNYEAQQDKSGLPNDRFSAERPEGSISTLTIQRTEQRDSAMYRCASSLGTAGDTQYFGPGTRLTVL.

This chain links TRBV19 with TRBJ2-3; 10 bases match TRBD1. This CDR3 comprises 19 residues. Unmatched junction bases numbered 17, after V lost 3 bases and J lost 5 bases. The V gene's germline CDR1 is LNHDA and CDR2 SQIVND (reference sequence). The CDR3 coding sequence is TGTGCCAGTAGTATTAGGACAGGGGGAATTTTCGGCTCGGGAGATACGCAGTATTTT. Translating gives CASSIRTGGIFGSGDTQYF.

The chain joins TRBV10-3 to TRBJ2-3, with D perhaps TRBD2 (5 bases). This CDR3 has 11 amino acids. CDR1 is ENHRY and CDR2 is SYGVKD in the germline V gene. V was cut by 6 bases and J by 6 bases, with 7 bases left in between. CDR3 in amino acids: CAIRIADTQYF. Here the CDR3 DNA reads TGTGCCATCAGGATAGCGGATACGCAGTATTTT.

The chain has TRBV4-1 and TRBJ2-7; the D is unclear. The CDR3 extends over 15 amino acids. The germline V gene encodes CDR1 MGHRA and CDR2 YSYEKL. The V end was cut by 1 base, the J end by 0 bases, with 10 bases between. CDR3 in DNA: TGCGCCAGCAGCCAAGGGCTGGCGGACTCCTACGAGCAGTACGTC. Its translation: CASSQGLADSYEQYV.

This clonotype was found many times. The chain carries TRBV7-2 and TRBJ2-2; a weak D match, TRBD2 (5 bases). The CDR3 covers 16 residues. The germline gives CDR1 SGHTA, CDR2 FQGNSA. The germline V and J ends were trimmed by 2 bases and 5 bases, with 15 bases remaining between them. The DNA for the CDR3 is TGTGCCAGCAGCTTATCGGAGGTCGGGATTACCGGGGAGCTGTTTTTT. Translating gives CASSLSEVGITGELFF.